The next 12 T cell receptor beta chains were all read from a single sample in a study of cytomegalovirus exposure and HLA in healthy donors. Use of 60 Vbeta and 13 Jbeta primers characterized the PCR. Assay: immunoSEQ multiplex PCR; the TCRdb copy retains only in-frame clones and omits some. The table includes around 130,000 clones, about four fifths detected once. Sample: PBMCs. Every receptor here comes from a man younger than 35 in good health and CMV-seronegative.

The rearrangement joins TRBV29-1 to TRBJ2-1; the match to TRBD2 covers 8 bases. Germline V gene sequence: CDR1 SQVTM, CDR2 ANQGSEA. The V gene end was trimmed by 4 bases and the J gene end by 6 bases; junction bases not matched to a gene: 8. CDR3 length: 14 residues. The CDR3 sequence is CSVVSGGASNEQFF. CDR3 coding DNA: TGCAGCGTTGTATCCGGGGGGGCCAGCAATGAGCAGTTCTTC.

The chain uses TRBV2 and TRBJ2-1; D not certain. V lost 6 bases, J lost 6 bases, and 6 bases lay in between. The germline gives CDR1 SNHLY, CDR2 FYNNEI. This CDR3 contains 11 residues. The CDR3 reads CASRSFNEQFF. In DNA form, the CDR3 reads TGTGCCAGCAGGTCATTCAATGAGCAGTTCTTC.

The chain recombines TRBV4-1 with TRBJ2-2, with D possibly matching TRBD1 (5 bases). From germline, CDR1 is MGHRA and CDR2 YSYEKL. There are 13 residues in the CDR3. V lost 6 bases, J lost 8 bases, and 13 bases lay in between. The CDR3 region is CASRRNPGGELFF. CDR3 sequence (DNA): TGCGCCAGCAGGCGGAATCCAGGGGGGGAGCTGTTTTTT.

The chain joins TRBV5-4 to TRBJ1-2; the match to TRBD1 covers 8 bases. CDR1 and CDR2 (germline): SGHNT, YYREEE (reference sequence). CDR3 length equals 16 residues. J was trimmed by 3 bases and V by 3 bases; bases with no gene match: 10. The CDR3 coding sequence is TGTGCCAGCAGCTCAGGGACAGGTGAGGTCCACTATGGCTACACCTTC. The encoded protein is CASSSGTGEVHYGYTF.

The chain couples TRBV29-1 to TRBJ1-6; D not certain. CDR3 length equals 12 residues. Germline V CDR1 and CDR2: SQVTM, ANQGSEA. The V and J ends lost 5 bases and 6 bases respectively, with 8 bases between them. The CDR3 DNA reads TGCAGCGTTCGGGAGGCTAATTCACCCCTCCACTTT. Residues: CSVREANSPLHF.

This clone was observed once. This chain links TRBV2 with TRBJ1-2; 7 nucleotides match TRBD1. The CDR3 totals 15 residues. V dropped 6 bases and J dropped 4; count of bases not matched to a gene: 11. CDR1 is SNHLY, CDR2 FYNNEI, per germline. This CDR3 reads CASRHRGWSFYGYTF. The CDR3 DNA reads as TGTGCCAGCAGGCACAGGGGATGGTCTTTCTATGGCTACACCTTC.

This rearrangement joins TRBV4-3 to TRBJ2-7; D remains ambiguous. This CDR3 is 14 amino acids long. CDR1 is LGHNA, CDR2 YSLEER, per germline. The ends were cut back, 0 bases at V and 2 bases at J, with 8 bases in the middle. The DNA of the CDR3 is TGCGCCAGCAGCCAAGATAACTATGCCTACGAGCAGTACTTC. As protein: CASSQDNYAYEQYF.

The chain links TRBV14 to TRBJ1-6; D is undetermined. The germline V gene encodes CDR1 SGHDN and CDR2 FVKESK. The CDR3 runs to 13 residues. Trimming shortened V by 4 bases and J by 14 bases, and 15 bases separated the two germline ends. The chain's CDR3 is CASSPAGPRTLHF. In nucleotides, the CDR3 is TGTGCCAGCAGCCCCGCGGGTCCGAGGACCCTCCACTTT. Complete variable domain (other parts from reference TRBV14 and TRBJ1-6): EAGVTQFPSHSVIEKGQTVTLRCDPISGHDNLYWYRRVMGKEIKFLLHFVKESKQDESGMPNNRFLAERTGGTYSTLKVQPAELEDSGVYFCASSPAGPRTLHFGNGTRLTVT.

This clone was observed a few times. CDR3: CASSPGIEANVLTF. The DNA for the CDR3 is TGTGCCAGCAGTCCCGGGATCGAGGCCAACGTCCTGACTTTC. The rearrangement uses TRBV27 and TRBJ2-6; a weak D match, TRBD2 (5 bases). CDR1 is MNHEY, CDR2 SMNVEV, per germline (reference sequence). The CDR3 spans 14 residues. V was cut by 5 bases and J by 6 bases, with 11 bases left in between.

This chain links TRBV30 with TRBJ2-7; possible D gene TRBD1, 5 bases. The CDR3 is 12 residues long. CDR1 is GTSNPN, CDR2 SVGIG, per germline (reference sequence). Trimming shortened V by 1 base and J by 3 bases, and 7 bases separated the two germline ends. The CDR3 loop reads CAWSAQGYEQYF. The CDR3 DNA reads TGTGCCTGGAGTGCTCAGGGCTACGAGCAGTACTTC.

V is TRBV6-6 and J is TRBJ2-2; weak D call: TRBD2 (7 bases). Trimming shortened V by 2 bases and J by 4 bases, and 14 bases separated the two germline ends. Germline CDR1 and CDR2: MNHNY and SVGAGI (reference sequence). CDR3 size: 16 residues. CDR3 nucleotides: TGTGCCAGCAGTTACGTCGGGGGGCTAGGCACCGGGGAGCTGTTTTTT. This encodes CASSYVGGLGTGELFF.

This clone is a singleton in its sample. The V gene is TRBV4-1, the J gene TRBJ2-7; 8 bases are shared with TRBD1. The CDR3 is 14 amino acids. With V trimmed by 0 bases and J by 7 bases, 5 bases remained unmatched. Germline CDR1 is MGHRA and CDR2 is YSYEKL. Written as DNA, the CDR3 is TGCGCCAGCAGCCAAGAGGCCAGGGGGCGGGAGCAGTACTTC. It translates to CASSQEARGREQYF.